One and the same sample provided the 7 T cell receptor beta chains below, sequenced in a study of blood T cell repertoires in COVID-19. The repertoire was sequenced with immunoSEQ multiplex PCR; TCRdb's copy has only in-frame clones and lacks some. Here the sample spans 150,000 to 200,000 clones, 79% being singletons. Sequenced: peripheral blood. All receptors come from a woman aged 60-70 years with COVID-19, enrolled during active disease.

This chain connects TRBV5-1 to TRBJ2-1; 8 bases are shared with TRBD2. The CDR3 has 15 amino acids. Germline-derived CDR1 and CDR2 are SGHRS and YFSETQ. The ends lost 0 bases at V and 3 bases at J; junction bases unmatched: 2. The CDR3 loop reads CASSLAAGGYNEQFF. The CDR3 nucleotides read TGCGCCAGCAGCTTGGCGGCGGGGGGCTACAATGAGCAGTTCTTC.

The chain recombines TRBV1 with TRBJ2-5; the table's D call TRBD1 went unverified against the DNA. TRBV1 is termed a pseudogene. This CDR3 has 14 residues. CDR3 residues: CTSSPWDTEKTQYF. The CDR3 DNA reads TGCACCAGCAGCCCGTGGGACACCGAGAAGACCCAGTACTTC.

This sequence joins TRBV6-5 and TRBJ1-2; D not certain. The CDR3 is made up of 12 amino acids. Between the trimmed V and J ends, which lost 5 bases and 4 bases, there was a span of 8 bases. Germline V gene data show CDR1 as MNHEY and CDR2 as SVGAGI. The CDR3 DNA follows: TGTGCCAGCAGTCCACTCCCCTATGGCTACACCTTC. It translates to CASSPLPYGYTF.

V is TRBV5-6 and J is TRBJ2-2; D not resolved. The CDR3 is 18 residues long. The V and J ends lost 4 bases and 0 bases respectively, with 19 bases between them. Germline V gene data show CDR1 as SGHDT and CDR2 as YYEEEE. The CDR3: CASSPPRLGPTNTGELFF. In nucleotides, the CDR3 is TGTGCCAGCAGCCCGCCTAGGCTGGGTCCTACGAACACCGGGGAGCTGTTTTTT. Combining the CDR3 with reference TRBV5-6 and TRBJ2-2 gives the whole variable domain DAGVTQSPTHLIKTRGQQVTLRCSPKSGHDTVSWYQQALGQGPQFIFQYYEEEERQRGNFPDRFSGHQFPNYSSELNVNALLLGDSALYLCASSPPRLGPTNTGELFFGEGSRLTVL.

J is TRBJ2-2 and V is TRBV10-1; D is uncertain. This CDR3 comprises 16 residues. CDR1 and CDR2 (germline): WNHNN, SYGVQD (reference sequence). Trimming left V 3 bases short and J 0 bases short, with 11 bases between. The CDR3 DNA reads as TGCGCCAGCAGTGATCGGGTCGGCGCGAACACCGGGGAGCTGTTTTTT. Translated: CASSDRVGANTGELFF.

CDR3 residues: CASSFQGVGTEAFF. The CDR3, as DNA: TGCGCCAGCAGCTTCCAGGGGGTCGGTACTGAAGCTTTCTTT. The chain has TRBV5-1 and TRBJ1-1; 7 bases agree with TRBD1. Germline lookup yields CDR1 SGHRS and CDR2 YFSETQ. V gave up 2 bases and J gave up 5 bases; unmatched junction bases: 6. This CDR3 comprises 14 residues.

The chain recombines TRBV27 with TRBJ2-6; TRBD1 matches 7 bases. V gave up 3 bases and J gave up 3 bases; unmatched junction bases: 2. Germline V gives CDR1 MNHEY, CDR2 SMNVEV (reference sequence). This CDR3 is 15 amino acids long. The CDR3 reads CASSLTGSGANVLTF. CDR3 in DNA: TGTGCCAGCAGTTTGACAGGGAGTGGGGCCAACGTCCTGACTTTC.